What follows are 19 T cell receptor beta chains derived from one specimen sequenced in a study of T cell responses to AZD1222 COVID-19 vaccine. The protocol was immunoSEQ multiplex PCR, while the TCRdb copy is restricted to in-frame clones and leaves out a portion. This table has 90,000 to 150,000 clones, approximately 86% appearing once. The sample here was peripheral blood, taken 28 days after the second AZD1222 dose. These receptors all stem from an adult who received the AZD1222 COVID-19 vaccine.

This clone was observed a single time. The V call is TRBV6-5, the J call TRBJ2-7; 10 positions agree with TRBD2. Germline-derived CDR1 and CDR2 are MNHEY and SVGAGI. The CDR3 sequence is 14 residues long. J lost 3 bases, V lost 6 bases, and 5 bases had no gene match. The CDR3 loop is CASSRTSGDYEQYF. The CDR3 DNA reads as TGTGCCAGCAGCCGTACTAGCGGGGACTACGAGCAGTACTTC.

The chain combines TRBV7-9 with TRBJ1-3; TRBD1 aligns across 7 bases. The germline V gene has CDR1 SEHNR and CDR2 FQNEAQ (reference sequence). This CDR3 is 15 amino acids long. After removal of 3 bases from V and 0 bases from J, the junction contained 2 bases not matched to a gene. CDR3 amino acids: CASSFGQASGNTIYF. The CDR3, as DNA: TGTGCCAGCAGCTTCGGACAGGCCTCTGGAAACACCATATATTTT.

This clone was seen a handful of times. The CDR3 DNA reads TGTGCCAGCAGTGAAGGGACAGGGGGACCCACTGAAGCTTTCTTT. This translates into CASSEGTGGPTEAFF. The J gene is TRBJ1-1, the V gene TRBV6-1, with 10 nucleotides matching TRBD1. Germline assignment: CDR1 MNHNS and CDR2 SASEGT. This CDR3 is built from 15 residues. V shed 1 base, J shed 4 bases, and the junction held 3 bases outside the gene matches.

Turning to this clone: Other DNA sequences in this sample translate to the same CDR3. The chain is built from TRBV9 and TRBJ1-3; the D is unclear. V lost 2 bases and J 0 bases, leaving 6 bases between the germline ends. Germline V CDR1 and CDR2: SGDLS, YYNGEE. The CDR3 is 14 residues long. The CDR3 bases are TGTGCCAGCAGCGTTGGGGACTCTGGAAACACCATATATTTT. The encoded protein is CASSVGDSGNTIYF. Full variable domain (missing parts from reference TRBV9 and TRBJ1-3): DSGVTQTPKHLITATGQRVTLRCSPRSGDLSVYWYQQSLDQGLQFLIQYYNGEERAKGNILERFSAQQFPDLHSELNLSSLELGDSALYFCASSVGDSGNTIYFGEGSWLTVV.

This chain connects TRBV19 to TRBJ1-3; D is unresolved. Per germline, CDR1 LNHDA and CDR2 SQIVND (reference sequence). This CDR3 comprises 16 residues. Deletions cut 10 bases from V and 2 bases from J, with 21 bases between. CDR3 nucleotides: TGTGCCACCACTGCGCCGTCGGGGAGACCTGGAAACACCATATATTTT. Translation: CATTAPSGRPGNTIYF. Filled out from reference TRBV19 and TRBJ1-3, the complete variable domain reads DGGITQSPKYLFRKEGQNVTLSCEQNLNHDAMYWYRQDPGQGLRLIYYSQIVNDFQKGDIAEGYSVSREKKESFPLTVTSAQKNPTAFYLCATTAPSGRPGNTIYFGEGSWLTVV.

This clone appeared a few times. The genes are TRBV19 and TRBJ1-6; D possibly corresponds to TRBD1 (6 bases). The germline V gene has CDR1 LNHDA and CDR2 SQIVND (reference sequence). The CDR3 loop spans 15 amino acids. The ends were cut back, 7 bases at V and 3 bases at J, with 13 bases in the middle. CDR3: CASNLRGIYNSPLHF. CDR3 bases: TGTGCCAGTAATCTCAGGGGAATCTATAATTCACCCCTCCACTTT. Full variable domain (rest looked up from reference TRBV19 and TRBJ1-6): DGGITQSPKYLFRKEGQNVTLSCEQNLNHDAMYWYRQDPGQGLRLIYYSQIVNDFQKGDIAEGYSVSREKKESFPLTVTSAQKNPTAFYLCASNLRGIYNSPLHFGNGTRLTVT.

Here the CDR3 DNA reads TGTGCCTGGAGCTATATGCGCCGAAGCGGGGAGCTGTTTTTT. Translating gives CAWSYMRRSGELFF. The V gene is TRBV30, the J gene TRBJ2-2, with D hard to call. Germline-derived CDR1 and CDR2 are GTSNPN and SVGIG (reference sequence). V was shortened by 3 bases and J by 7 bases, with 15 bases between the two germline ends. The CDR3 extends over 14 amino acids.

The V and J genes are TRBV6-5 and TRBJ1-5, with D possibly matching TRBD1 (6 bases). The CDR3 contains 15 residues. CDR1 is MNHEY and CDR2 is SVGAGI in the germline V gene. The germline V and J ends were trimmed by 7 bases and 0 bases, with 13 bases remaining between them. In DNA form, the CDR3 reads TGTGCCAGCATCCAGGGGAGTTATAGCAATCAGCCCCAGCATTTT. Protein product: CASIQGSYSNQPQHF.

This sequence joins TRBV6-2 or TRBV6-3 and TRBJ2-7; D might be TRBD2 (5 bases). The germline V gene encodes CDR1 MNHEY and CDR2 SVGEGT. The CDR3 runs 16 residues. Trimming pared 0 bases from V and 0 bases from J, leaving 12 bases between. CDR3 in amino acids: CASSYSPRGPSYEQYF. CDR3 bases: TGTGCCAGCAGTTACTCCCCTCGCGGGCCCTCCTACGAGCAGTACTTC.

The CDR3 region is CATSRAINEKLFF. As DNA, the CDR3 is TGTGCCACCAGCAGAGCCATTAATGAAAAACTGTTTTTT. V is TRBV15 and J is TRBJ1-4, with D unclear. There are 13 residues in the CDR3. The germline V and J ends were trimmed by 1 base and 4 bases, with 4 bases remaining between them. Germline CDR1 LNHNV, CDR2 YYDKDF (reference sequence).

This clone appeared once. This rearrangement joins TRBV10-2 to TRBJ2-7; D is possibly TRBD2 (5 bases). Germline V gene lookup returns CDR1 WSHSY and CDR2 SAAADI. The length of the CDR3 is 14 residues. With 0 bases removed from V and 4 bases from J, the gap between germline ends came to 10 bases. The CDR3: CASSESDSGYEQYF. DNA for the CDR3: TGCGCCAGCAGTGAGTCTGATTCGGGGTACGAGCAGTACTTC.

CDR3 protein: CASSRGEGGYTF. The CDR3 DNA follows: TGTGCCAGCAGCCGAGGGGAGGGGGGCTACACCTTC. The gene calls are TRBV7-8 and TRBJ1-2, with a possible D match to TRBD1 (5 bases). V gave up 5 bases and J gave up 8 bases, with 12 bases separating them. CDR3 size: 12 residues. Germline V gene lookup returns CDR1 SGHVS and CDR2 FQNEAQ.

The chain combines TRBV2 with TRBJ1-1; D call uncertain. V lost 4 bases, J lost 5 bases, and 11 bases lay in between. The germline V gene encodes CDR1 SNHLY and CDR2 FYNNEI. The CDR3 totals 13 residues. The chain's CDR3 is CASSVAPVTEAFF. The CDR3 DNA reads as TGTGCCAGCAGTGTAGCTCCGGTGACTGAAGCTTTCTTT.

The rearrangement joins TRBV19 to TRBJ1-6, with D unclear. The CDR3 loop spans 13 amino acids. Deletions cut 4 bases from V and 12 bases from J, with 13 bases between. Germline loops: CDR1 LNHDA, CDR2 SQIVND (reference sequence). The CDR3 coding sequence is TGTGCCAGTAGTAGAGGCCTGGAGGGACCCCTCCACTTT. Its protein product is CASSRGLEGPLHF.

The rearrangement links TRBV9 to TRBJ1-1; D perhaps matches TRBD1 (6 bases). The CDR3 consists of 14 residues. The ends were cut back, 0 bases at V and 1 base at J, with 7 bases in the middle. CDR1 SGDLS and CDR2 YYNGEE come from the germline V gene. CDR3 in DNA: TGTGCCAGCAGCGTAGTCAGGGGGAACACTGAAGCTTTCTTT. Its translation is CASSVVRGNTEAFF.

The J gene is TRBJ2-5, the V gene TRBV4-1; 9 bases are a match to TRBD1. This CDR3 has 18 residues. Germline CDR1 is MGHRA and CDR2 is YSYEKL. V gave up 0 bases and J gave up 2 bases; unmatched junction bases: 10. The CDR3 DNA reads as TGCGCCAGCAGCCAAGACCCCGCCGGGACAGGGTTTCAAGAGACCCAGTACTTC. It specifies CASSQDPAGTGFQETQYF.

This chain connects TRBV12-2 to TRBJ2-7; the table's D call, TRBD2, was not checked against the DNA. TRBV12-2 is marked as a pseudogene. This CDR3 has 17 residues. The DNA for the CDR3 is TGTGCAAGTCGCTTAAGCGGGAGTTGGGGGCCTTACTACGAGCAGTACTTC. This codes for CASRLSGSWGPYYEQYF.

The V and J genes are TRBV28 and TRBJ2-7; D possibly corresponds to TRBD1 (5 bases). V was clipped by 6 bases and J by 7 bases, with 16 bases between them. This CDR3 is 13 amino acids long. Germline values: CDR1 MDHEN, CDR2 SYDVKM. CDR3 nucleotides: TGTGCCAGCAGGGGCGACAGCCTTGATGAGCAGTACTTC. It is translated as CASRGDSLDEQYF.

The V and J genes are TRBV30 and TRBJ1-5, with 9 bases fitting TRBD1. This CDR3 region has 13 residues. The germline gives CDR1 GTSNPN, CDR2 SVGIG (reference sequence). J was trimmed by 1 base and V by 7 bases; bases with no gene match: 2. The CDR3 protein is CASGQGSNQPQHF. DNA for the CDR3: TGTGCCTCTGGACAGGGGAGCAATCAGCCCCAGCATTTT.